These T cell receptor beta chains were read from a single sample in a study of T cell responses to AZD1222 COVID-19 vaccine. TCRdb's table, derived via immunoSEQ multiplex PCR, lists solely in-frame clones and lacks some. The sample lists just under 95,000 clones; under 95% were seen once. The sample in question was peripheral blood, obtained on day 0 of AZD1222 vaccination. Receptors were obtained from an adult in good health. Both conserved end residues are trimmed from each CDR3.

J | V | CDR3
TRBJ1-2 | TRBV28 | ASSSTGFRDGYT
TRBJ2-7 | TRBV27 | ASSLRGQGTSGRYYEQY
TRBJ1-4 | TRBV19 | ASSIHTSGEKLF
TRBJ2-4 | TRBV5-1 | ASSLGPGLGKNIQY
TRBJ2-1 | TRBV20-1 | SASRDYNEQF
TRBJ1-1 | TRBV24-1 | ATSESDRDTEAF
TRBJ2-5 | TRBV7-9 | ASSLFPGGETQY
TRBJ1-1 | TRBV7-9 | ASSLRAEAF
TRBJ1-1 | TRBV7-2 | ASNPGGTTNTEAF
TRBJ1-4 | TRBV5-4 | ASSLRSGRDEKLF
TRBJ1-2 | TRBV6-5 | ASNLDRAYGYT
TRBJ1-3 | TRBV27 | ASSPGNTIY
TRBJ2-1 | TRBV28 | ASSLGGYSEQF
TRBJ2-2 | TRBV6-4 | ASIEGGQGQTGELF
TRBJ2-5 | TRBV5-1 | ASSEGLAGVETQY
TRBJ2-1 | TRBV20-1 | SASSEEQF
TRBJ1-5 | TRBV18 | ASSPGQGGNQPQH
TRBJ2-7 | TRBV7-2 | ASSVSTSGGLNEQY
TRBJ1-1 | TRBV6-6 | ASKQSRDREPEAF
TRBJ2-4 | TRBV2 | ASSDLAGDRGAKNIQY
TRBJ1-3 | TRBV3-1/TRBV3-2 | ASSQGGGNTIY
TRBJ1-1 | TRBV11-2 | ASSLSGLPF
TRBJ1-6 | TRBV11-2 | ASTRAFSYNSPLH
TRBJ1-6 | TRBV4-2 | ASSQELFSPLH
TRBJ2-5 | TRBV19 | ASSIRTGGGETQY
TRBJ2-2 | TRBV5-1 | ASRTSGGANTGELF
TRBJ1-2 | TRBV9 | ASSVAGQENYGYT
TRBJ1-5 | TRBV7-3 | ASSLNRGRGYIVIGGRPQH
TRBJ1-6 | TRBV12-3/TRBV12-4 | ASSLAPSPLH
TRBJ2-7 | TRBV25-1 | ASSGGQGVCEQY
TRBJ1-4 | TRBV6-5 | ASNLNGVPNEKLF
TRBJ1-1 | TRBV5-1 | ASGSGSTEAF
TRBJ2-1 | TRBV5-1 | ASSSGGSDPHEQF
TRBJ1-3 | TRBV5-1 | ATGNIPGNTIY
TRBJ1-1 | TRBV9 | ASSAITTGRLAEAF
TRBJ1-2 | TRBV28 | ASSLPGGSGYT
TRBJ2-3 | TRBV11-3 | ASSFGPLSSTDTQY
TRBJ2-7 | TRBV3-1/TRBV3-2 | ASAPAEHNVYEQY
TRBJ1-1 | TRBV6-2/TRBV6-3 | ASSGQGMNTEAF
TRBJ2-7 | TRBV5-4 | ASSPRTGEQY
TRBJ1-4 | TRBV19 | ASSTISTGHPNEKLF
TRBJ2-1 | TRBV28 | ASHMAGGARNEQF
TRBJ1-1 | TRBV4-3 | ASSLMGGNTEAF
TRBJ2-2 | TRBV7-6 | ASSQQTGAGELF
TRBJ1-2 | TRBV7-9 | ASSLEGDYGYT
TRBJ2-7 | TRBV24-1 | ATSDPGGPQY
TRBJ1-4 | TRBV27 | ASSPGQSNEKLF
TRBJ1-1 | TRBV19 | ASTETGQGAQWTEAF
TRBJ1-6 | TRBV7-6 | ASSLMSREDSPLH
TRBJ1-4 | TRBV4-2 | ASSQDPGTGVEKLF
TRBJ2-7 | TRBV6-2/TRBV6-3 | ASSLSGSTYEQY
TRBJ2-5 | TRBV7-2 | ASSFRGADEETQY